A selection of T cell receptor beta chains follows, all from one sample in a study of lymphopenia after photon versus proton radiotherapy. The assay was immunoSEQ multiplex PCR, and TCRdb's table has in-frame clones only and misses some. The sample gives some 16,000 clones, approximately 80% of which show up once; less than 25% is in the top ten. The sequencing used peripheral blood, collected from a patient treated with proton-based radiotherapy. These receptors came from a man between 70 and 80 years old with pancreatic cancer. Each CDR3 is given with its conserved first and last residue. The order of the fields is V gene, J gene, D gene, clone size, CDR3 protein, CDR3 DNA. A D gene is named only where the DNA matches it firmly. Expanded clones get a size class; other rows say once, few or many, or leave the size out.

v_call: TRBV4-1
j_call: TRBJ2-2
d_call: TRBD2
clone_size: .
cdr3_aa: CASRAGGPHTGELFF
cdr3_nt: TGCGCCAGCAGAGCGGGAGGGCCGCACACCGGGGAGCTGTTTTTT

v_call: TRBV6-5
j_call: TRBJ1-1
d_call: .
clone_size: .
cdr3_aa: CASTPGGGTEAFF
cdr3_nt: TGTGCCAGCACTCCCGGGGGGGGCACTGAAGCTTTCTTT

v_call: TRBV30
j_call: TRBJ1-1
d_call: .
clone_size: .
cdr3_aa: CAWNPRMNTEAFF
cdr3_nt: TGTGCCTGGAACCCCCGGATGAACACTGAAGCTTTCTTT

v_call: TRBV6-1
j_call: TRBJ2-6
d_call: TRBD1
clone_size: .
cdr3_aa: CASSAGTGVNVLTF
cdr3_nt: TGTGCCAGCAGTGCCGGGACAGGGGTCAACGTCCTGACTTTC

v_call: TRBV6-4
j_call: TRBJ2-2
d_call: .
clone_size: .
cdr3_aa: CASSVAANTGELFF
cdr3_nt: TGTGCCAGCAGTGTCGCAGCGAACACCGGGGAGCTGTTTTTT

v_call: TRBV29-1
j_call: TRBJ2-7
d_call: TRBD2
clone_size: .
cdr3_aa: CSVESGTSREQYF
cdr3_nt: TGCAGCGTAGAGTCCGGGACTAGTCGCGAGCAGTACTTC

v_call: TRBV5-1
j_call: TRBJ2-7
d_call: TRBD1
clone_size: few
cdr3_aa: CASSLWTGAVEQYF
cdr3_nt: TGCGCCAGCAGCCTATGGACAGGGGCAGTCGAGCAGTACTTC

v_call: TRBV29-1
j_call: TRBJ2-2
d_call: .
clone_size: .
cdr3_aa: CSVERVNTGELFF
cdr3_nt: TGCAGCGTTGAACGGGTGAACACCGGGGAGCTGTTTTTT

v_call: TRBV30
j_call: TRBJ1-1
d_call: .
clone_size: .
cdr3_aa: CAWIPLRGSLNTEAFF
cdr3_nt: TGTGCCTGGATACCCCTGAGGGGCAGTTTGAACACTGAAGCTTTCTTT

v_call: TRBV30
j_call: TRBJ2-5
d_call: .
clone_size: few
cdr3_aa: CAWRDYQTQYF
cdr3_nt: TGTGCCTGGAGGGACTATCAGACCCAGTACTTC

v_call: TRBV27
j_call: TRBJ1-5
d_call: .
clone_size: .
cdr3_aa: CASSLSGVWPQHF
cdr3_nt: TGTGCCAGCAGTTTATCAGGGGTATGGCCCCAGCATTTT

v_call: TRBV5-8
j_call: TRBJ1-5
d_call: TRBD1
clone_size: .
cdr3_aa: CASSAGQGVAQPQHF
cdr3_nt: TGTGCCAGCAGTGCGGGACAGGGGGTGGCTCAGCCCCAGCATTTT

v_call: TRBV5-1
j_call: TRBJ2-7
d_call: .
clone_size: .
cdr3_aa: CASSPGQNSYEQYF
cdr3_nt: TGCGCCAGCAGCCCGGGACAAAACTCCTACGAGCAGTACTTC

v_call: TRBV10-2
j_call: TRBJ1-2
d_call: TRBD1
clone_size: .
cdr3_aa: CASSESWQGANYGYTF
cdr3_nt: TGCGCCAGCAGTGAGTCGTGGCAGGGGGCTAACTATGGCTACACCTTC

v_call: TRBV7-9
j_call: TRBJ1-5
d_call: .
clone_size: .
cdr3_aa: CASSLDAQPQHF
cdr3_nt: TGTGCCAGCAGCTTAGACGCTCAGCCCCAGCATTTT

v_call: TRBV30
j_call: TRBJ2-6
d_call: .
clone_size: .
cdr3_aa: CAWSIARVRSGANVLTF
cdr3_nt: TGTGCCTGGAGTATAGCAAGGGTCCGCTCTGGGGCCAACGTCCTGACTTTC

v_call: TRBV19
j_call: TRBJ2-1
d_call: .
clone_size: .
cdr3_aa: CASRIGPANEQFF
cdr3_nt: TGTGCCAGTAGGATCGGCCCGGCCAATGAGCAGTTCTTC

v_call: TRBV5-1
j_call: TRBJ1-4
d_call: .
clone_size: .
cdr3_aa: CASSKDQAGREKLFF
cdr3_nt: TGCGCCAGCAGCAAGGACCAGGCCGGTCGGGAAAAACTGTTTTTT

v_call: TRBV28
j_call: TRBJ1-5
d_call: .
clone_size: .
cdr3_aa: CASSRRASGYSNQPQHF
cdr3_nt: TGTGCCAGCAGCCGTCGTGCCTCCGGGTACAGCAATCAGCCCCAGCATTTT

v_call: TRBV7-2
j_call: TRBJ2-1
d_call: TRBD1
clone_size: .
cdr3_aa: CASSTGPGTGASRYNEQFF
cdr3_nt: TGTGCCAGCAGCACGGGGCCCGGGACAGGGGCATCCCGGTACAATGAGCAGTTCTTC

v_call: TRBV18
j_call: TRBJ1-3
d_call: TRBD1
clone_size: .
cdr3_aa: CASSATGDGNTIYF
cdr3_nt: TGTGCCAGCTCAGCGACAGGGGATGGAAACACCATATATTTT

v_call: TRBV2
j_call: TRBJ2-7
d_call: TRBD1
clone_size: .
cdr3_aa: CASSAGTGGVEQYF
cdr3_nt: TGTGCCAGCAGTGCCGGGACAGGGGGCGTCGAGCAGTACTTC

v_call: TRBV28
j_call: TRBJ2-7
d_call: TRBD1
clone_size: .
cdr3_aa: CASKGTGGAYEQYF
cdr3_nt: TGTGCCAGCAAAGGGACAGGGGGGGCCTACGAGCAGTACTTC

v_call: TRBV5-1
j_call: TRBJ2-2
d_call: TRBD1
clone_size: .
cdr3_aa: CASSSGTAISTGELFF
cdr3_nt: TGCGCCAGCAGCTCCGGGACAGCGATCTCCACCGGGGAGCTGTTTTTT

v_call: TRBV19
j_call: TRBJ2-5
d_call: .
clone_size: .
cdr3_aa: CASSLTARAQQETQYF
cdr3_nt: TGTGCCAGTAGTCTGACTGCCAGGGCGCAACAAGAGACCCAGTACTTC

v_call: TRBV19
j_call: TRBJ1-5
d_call: .
clone_size: .
cdr3_aa: CASSISRASQPQHF
cdr3_nt: TGTGCCAGTAGTATCTCCAGGGCCAGTCAGCCCCAGCATTTT

v_call: TRBV30
j_call: TRBJ2-3
d_call: .
clone_size: .
cdr3_aa: CAWTSDSDTQYF
cdr3_nt: TGTGCCTGGACCAGCGATTCAGATACGCAGTATTTT

v_call: TRBV19
j_call: TRBJ1-1
d_call: .
clone_size: once
cdr3_aa: CASIESRMNTEAFF
cdr3_nt: TGTGCCAGTATCGAGTCTAGAATGAACACTGAAGCTTTCTTT

v_call: TRBV30
j_call: TRBJ1-2
d_call: .
clone_size: .
cdr3_aa: CAWGQGNYGYTF
cdr3_nt: TGTGCCTGGGGTCAGGGGAACTATGGCTACACCTTC

v_call: TRBV9
j_call: TRBJ1-4
d_call: .
clone_size: .
cdr3_aa: CASTQGTTNEKLFF
cdr3_nt: TGTGCCAGCACCCAGGGAACAACTAATGAAAAACTGTTTTTT

v_call: TRBV7-6
j_call: TRBJ2-6
d_call: .
clone_size: .
cdr3_aa: CASSTGDSSSGANVLTF
cdr3_nt: TGTGCCAGCAGCACAGGGGACTCCAGCTCTGGGGCCAACGTCCTGACTTTC

v_call: TRBV6-6
j_call: TRBJ1-1
d_call: TRBD1
clone_size: .
cdr3_aa: CASSYSGQGATEAFF
cdr3_nt: TGTGCCAGCAGTTACTCTGGACAGGGGGCCACTGAAGCTTTCTTT

v_call: TRBV6-1
j_call: TRBJ2-7
d_call: .
clone_size: .
cdr3_aa: CASSKQGYEQYF
cdr3_nt: TGTGCCAGCAGCAAACAGGGTTACGAGCAGTACTTC

v_call: TRBV5-1
j_call: TRBJ1-1
d_call: .
clone_size: once
cdr3_aa: CASSLESGMEAFF
cdr3_nt: TGCGCCAGCAGCTTGGAGTCTGGGATGGAAGCTTTCTTT

v_call: TRBV11-2
j_call: TRBJ1-1
d_call: TRBD1
clone_size: .
cdr3_aa: CASSLLTGSNTEAFF
cdr3_nt: TGTGCCAGCAGCTTACTGACAGGGTCAAACACTGAAGCTTTCTTT

v_call: TRBV6-5
j_call: TRBJ2-1
d_call: TRBD2
clone_size: once
cdr3_aa: CASGTSLYNEQFF
cdr3_nt: TGTGCCAGCGGGACTAGCCTCTACAATGAGCAGTTCTTC

v_call: TRBV7-1
j_call: TRBJ2-5
d_call: TRBD2
clone_size: .
cdr3_aa: CASSVTSGGKETQYF
cdr3_nt: TGTGCCAGCAGCGTAACTAGCGGGGGGAAGGAGACCCAGTACTTC

v_call: TRBV29-1
j_call: TRBJ2-1
d_call: TRBD2
clone_size: .
cdr3_aa: CSVGLAGGLSSYNEQFF
cdr3_nt: TGCAGCGTAGGACTAGCGGGAGGCTTGAGCTCCTACAATGAGCAGTTCTTC

v_call: TRBV6-6
j_call: TRBJ2-5
d_call: .
clone_size: .
cdr3_aa: CASRRTVGRETQYF
cdr3_nt: TGTGCCAGCAGGAGGACGGTAGGGAGGGAGACCCAGTACTTC

v_call: TRBV4-1
j_call: TRBJ2-7
d_call: .
clone_size: .
cdr3_aa: CASSPPDYEQYF
cdr3_nt: TGCGCCAGCAGCCCCCCCGACTACGAGCAGTACTTC

v_call: TRBV27
j_call: TRBJ1-5
d_call: .
clone_size: .
cdr3_aa: CATRQESNQPQHF
cdr3_nt: TGTGCCACCCGGCAGGAGAGCAATCAGCCCCAGCATTTT

v_call: TRBV2
j_call: TRBJ2-7
d_call: TRBD2
clone_size: few
cdr3_aa: CASSGRLAGYEQYF
cdr3_nt: TGTGCCAGCAGTGGGCGACTAGCGGGCTACGAGCAGTACTTC

v_call: TRBV5-1
j_call: TRBJ2-6
d_call: .
clone_size: .
cdr3_aa: CASSLGSSGANVLTF
cdr3_nt: TGCGCCAGCAGCTTGGGGAGCTCTGGGGCCAACGTCCTGACTTTC